The present entry profiles one TCR beta chain with its context. The PCR made use of 60 Vbeta and 13 Jbeta primers. Sequencing was performed with immunoSEQ multiplex PCR; in TCRdb, only in-frame clones are kept and a portion is missing. The table for this sample gives 150,000 or so clones. Germline loops: CDR1 PRHDT, CDR2 FYEKMQ (reference sequence). CDR3 length: 15 amino acids. With 4 bases clipped from V and 2 bases from J, the junction kept 6 bases outside the gene matches. This sample stems from a study of cytomegalovirus exposure and HLA in healthy donors. About the study: Earlier work reported 117 million unique TCR beta sequences from approximately 180 million T cells.

The chain combines TRBV13 with TRBJ2-7, with 9 bases identical to TRBD1. The sequenced sample was PBMCs. The sequence derives from a woman aged 50 to 60 in good health and CMV-seronegative. The CDR3 bases are TGTGCCAGCAGCTCAGGACAGGGGAACCCCTACGAGCAGTACTTC. Translated: CASSSGQGNPYEQYF.